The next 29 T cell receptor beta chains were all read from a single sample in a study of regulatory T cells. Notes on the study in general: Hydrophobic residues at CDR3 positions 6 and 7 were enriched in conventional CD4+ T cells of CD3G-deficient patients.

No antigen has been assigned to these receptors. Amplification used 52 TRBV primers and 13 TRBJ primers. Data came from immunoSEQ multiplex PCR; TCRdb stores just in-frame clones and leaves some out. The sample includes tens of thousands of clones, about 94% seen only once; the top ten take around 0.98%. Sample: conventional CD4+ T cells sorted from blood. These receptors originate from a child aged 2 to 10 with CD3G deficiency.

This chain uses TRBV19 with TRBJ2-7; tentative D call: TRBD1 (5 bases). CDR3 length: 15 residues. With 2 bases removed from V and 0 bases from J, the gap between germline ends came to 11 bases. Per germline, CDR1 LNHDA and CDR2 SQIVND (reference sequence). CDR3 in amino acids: CASSISDSSSYEQYF. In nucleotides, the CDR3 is TGTGCCAGTAGTATATCTGACAGCAGCTCCTACGAGCAGTACTTC.

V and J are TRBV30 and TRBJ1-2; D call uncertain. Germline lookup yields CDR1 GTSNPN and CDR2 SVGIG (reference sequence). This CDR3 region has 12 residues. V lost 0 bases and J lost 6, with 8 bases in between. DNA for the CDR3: TGTGCCTGGAGTGTATCGGGGAATGGCTACACCTTC. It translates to CAWSVSGNGYTF.

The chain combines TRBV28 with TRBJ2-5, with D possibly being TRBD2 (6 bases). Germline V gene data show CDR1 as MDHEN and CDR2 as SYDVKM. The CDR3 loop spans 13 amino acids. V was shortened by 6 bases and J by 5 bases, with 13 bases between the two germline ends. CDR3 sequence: CASSTGRLETQYF. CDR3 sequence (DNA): TGTGCCAGCAGCACCGGGAGATTGGAGACCCAGTACTTC.

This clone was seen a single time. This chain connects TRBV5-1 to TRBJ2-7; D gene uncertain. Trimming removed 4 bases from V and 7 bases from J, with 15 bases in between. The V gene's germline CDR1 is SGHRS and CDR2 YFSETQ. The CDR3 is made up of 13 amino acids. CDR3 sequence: CASSNPDGTEQYF. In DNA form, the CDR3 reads TGCGCCAGCAGCAACCCGGACGGTACTGAGCAGTACTTC.

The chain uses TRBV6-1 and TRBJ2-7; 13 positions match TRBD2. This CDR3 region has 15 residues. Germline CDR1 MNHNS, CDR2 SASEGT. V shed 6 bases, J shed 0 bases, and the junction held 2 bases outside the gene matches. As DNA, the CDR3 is TGTGCCAGCAGATGGACTAGCGGGAGCTCCTACGAGCAGTACTTC. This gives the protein CASRWTSGSSYEQYF.

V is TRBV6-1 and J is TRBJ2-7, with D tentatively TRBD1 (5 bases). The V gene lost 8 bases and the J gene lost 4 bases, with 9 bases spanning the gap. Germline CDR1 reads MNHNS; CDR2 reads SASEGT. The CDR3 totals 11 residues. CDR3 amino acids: CASAGWYEQYF. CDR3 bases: TGTGCCAGCGCAGGGTGGTACGAGCAGTACTTC.

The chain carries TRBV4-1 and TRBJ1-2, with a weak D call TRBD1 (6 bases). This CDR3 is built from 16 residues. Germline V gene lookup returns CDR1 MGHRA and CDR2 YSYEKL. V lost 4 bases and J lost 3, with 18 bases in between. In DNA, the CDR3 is TGCGCCAGCAGCCGCGACCTCGGGGGGGCCTACTATGGCTACACCTTC. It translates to CASSRDLGGAYYGYTF.

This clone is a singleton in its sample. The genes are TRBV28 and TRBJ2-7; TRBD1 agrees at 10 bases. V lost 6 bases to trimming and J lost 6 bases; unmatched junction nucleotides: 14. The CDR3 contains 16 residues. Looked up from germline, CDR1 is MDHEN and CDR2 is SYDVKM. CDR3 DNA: TGTGCCAGCAGCTCAACTTGGGGACAGGGGTCGAGCGAGCAGTACTTC. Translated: CASSSTWGQGSSEQYF.

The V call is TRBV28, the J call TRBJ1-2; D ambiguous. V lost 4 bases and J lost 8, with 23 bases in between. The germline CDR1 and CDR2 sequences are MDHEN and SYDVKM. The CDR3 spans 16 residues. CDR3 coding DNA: TGTGCCAGCAGTTCCTCCACTCTCGGGAGCGCGGGGGGCTACACCTTC. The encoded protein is CASSSSTLGSAGGYTF.

CDR3 protein: CAIQNTQIDEQYF. CDR3 nucleotide sequence: TGTGCCATTCAAAATACCCAAATCGACGAGCAGTACTTC. This sequence joins TRBV10-3 and TRBJ2-7; D is unclear. This CDR3 comprises 13 residues. Germline V gives CDR1 ENHRY, CDR2 SYGVKD. V was trimmed by 9 bases and J by 5 bases, leaving 17 bases between them.

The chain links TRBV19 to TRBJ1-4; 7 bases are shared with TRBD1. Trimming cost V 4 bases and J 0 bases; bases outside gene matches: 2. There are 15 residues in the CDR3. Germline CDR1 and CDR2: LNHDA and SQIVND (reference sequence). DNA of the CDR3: TGTGCCAGTAGTAGACAGGGTGCAACTAATGAAAAACTGTTTTTT. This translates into CASSRQGATNEKLFF.

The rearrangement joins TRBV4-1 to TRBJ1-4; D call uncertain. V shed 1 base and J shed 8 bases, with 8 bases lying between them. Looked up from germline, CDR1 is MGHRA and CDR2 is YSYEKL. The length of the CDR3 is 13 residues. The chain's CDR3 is CASSQGLQEKLFF. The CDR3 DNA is TGCGCCAGCAGCCAAGGATTACAGGAAAAACTGTTTTTT.

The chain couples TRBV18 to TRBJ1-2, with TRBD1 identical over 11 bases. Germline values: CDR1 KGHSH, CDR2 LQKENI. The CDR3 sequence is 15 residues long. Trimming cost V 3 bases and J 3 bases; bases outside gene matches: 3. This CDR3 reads CASSPGTGGDYGYTF. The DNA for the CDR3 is TGTGCCAGCTCACCTGGGACAGGGGGAGACTATGGCTACACCTTC. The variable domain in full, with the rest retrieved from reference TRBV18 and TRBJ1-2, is NAGVMQNPRHLVRRRGQEARLRCSPMKGHSHVYWYRQLPEEGLKFMVYLQKENIIDESGMPKERFSAEFPKEGPSILRIQQVVRGDSAAYFCASSPGTGGDYGYTFGSGTRLTVV.

CDR3 sequence reads: CASSLGQGDKKLFF. DNA of the CDR3: TGTGCCAGCAGTTTAGGTCAGGGCGATAAAAAACTGTTTTTT. This rearrangement joins TRBV28 to TRBJ1-4, with D maybe TRBD1 (5 bases). CDR3 length: 14 amino acids. Germline V gene data show CDR1 as MDHEN and CDR2 as SYDVKM. V was shortened by 2 bases and J by 9 bases, with 13 bases between the two germline ends.

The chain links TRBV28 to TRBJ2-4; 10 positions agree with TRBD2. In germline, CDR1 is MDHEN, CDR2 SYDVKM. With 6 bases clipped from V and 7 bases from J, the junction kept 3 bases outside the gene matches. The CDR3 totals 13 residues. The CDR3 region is CASRGAGGNIQYF. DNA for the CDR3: TGTGCCAGCAGGGGAGCGGGAGGGAACATTCAGTACTTC.

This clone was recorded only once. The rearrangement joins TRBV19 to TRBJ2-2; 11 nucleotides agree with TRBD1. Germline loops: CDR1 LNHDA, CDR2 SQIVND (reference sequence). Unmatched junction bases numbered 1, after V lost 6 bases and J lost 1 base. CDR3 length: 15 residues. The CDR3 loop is CASRGQGVNTGELFF. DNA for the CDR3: TGTGCCAGTAGGGGACAGGGGGTGAACACCGGGGAGCTGTTTTTT.

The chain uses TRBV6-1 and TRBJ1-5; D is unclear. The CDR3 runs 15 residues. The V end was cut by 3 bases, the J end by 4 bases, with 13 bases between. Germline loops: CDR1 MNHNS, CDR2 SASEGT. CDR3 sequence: CASSELLLNNQPQHF. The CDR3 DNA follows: TGTGCCAGCAGTGAGCTACTCTTGAATAATCAGCCCCAGCATTTT.

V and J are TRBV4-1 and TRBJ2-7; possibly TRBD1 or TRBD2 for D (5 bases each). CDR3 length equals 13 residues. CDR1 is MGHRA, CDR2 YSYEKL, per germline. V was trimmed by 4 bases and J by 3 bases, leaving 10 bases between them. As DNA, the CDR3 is TGCGCCAGCAGCCCCCGGGACGGCTACGAGCAGTACTTC. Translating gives CASSPRDGYEQYF.

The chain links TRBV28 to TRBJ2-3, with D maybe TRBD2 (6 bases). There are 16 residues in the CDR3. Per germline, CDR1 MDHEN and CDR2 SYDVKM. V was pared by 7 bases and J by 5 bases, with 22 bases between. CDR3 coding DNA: TGTGCCAGCAACCCCCTCCGGGACTCGGCGGGAGATACGCAGTATTTT. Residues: CASNPLRDSAGDTQYF.

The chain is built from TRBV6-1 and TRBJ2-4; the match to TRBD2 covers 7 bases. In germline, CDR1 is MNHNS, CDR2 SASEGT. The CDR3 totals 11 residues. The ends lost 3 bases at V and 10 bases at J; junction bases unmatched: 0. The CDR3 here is CASSDGGIQYF. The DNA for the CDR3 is TGTGCCAGCAGTGACGGGGGGATTCAGTACTTC.

The CDR3 is CASSVTSGPYEQYF. CDR3 coding DNA: TGTGCCAGCAGTGTTACTAGCGGCCCCTACGAGCAGTACTTC. The chain links TRBV6-1 to TRBJ2-7, with TRBD2 matching over 8 bases. The CDR3 is made up of 14 amino acids. The germline V gene has CDR1 MNHNS and CDR2 SASEGT. J gave up 2 bases and V 4 bases, and 4 bases lay outside the gene matches.

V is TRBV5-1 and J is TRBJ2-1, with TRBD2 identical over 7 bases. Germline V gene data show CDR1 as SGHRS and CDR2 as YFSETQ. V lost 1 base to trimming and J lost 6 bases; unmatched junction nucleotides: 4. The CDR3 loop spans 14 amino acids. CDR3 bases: TGCGCCAGCAGCTTGCGGGACTACAGCAATGAGCAGTTCTTC. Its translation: CASSLRDYSNEQFF.

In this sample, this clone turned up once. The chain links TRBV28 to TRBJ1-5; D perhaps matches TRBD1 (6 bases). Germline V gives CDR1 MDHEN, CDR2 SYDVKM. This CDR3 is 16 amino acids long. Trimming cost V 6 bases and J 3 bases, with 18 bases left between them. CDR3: CASRRRGTMFNQPQHF. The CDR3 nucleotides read TGTGCCAGCAGGAGGCGGGGGACAATGTTCAATCAGCCCCAGCATTTT.

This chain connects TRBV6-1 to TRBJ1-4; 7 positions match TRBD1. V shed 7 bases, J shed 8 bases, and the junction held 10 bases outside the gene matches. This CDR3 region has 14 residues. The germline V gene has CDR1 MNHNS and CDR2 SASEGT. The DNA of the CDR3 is TGTGCCAGCAAAACGAAACTGGGACAGGAAAAACTGTTTTTT. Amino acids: CASKTKLGQEKLFF.

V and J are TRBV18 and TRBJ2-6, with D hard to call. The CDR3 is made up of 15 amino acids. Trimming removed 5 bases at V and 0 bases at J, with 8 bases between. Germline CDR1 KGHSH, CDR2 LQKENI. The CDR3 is CASSSTISGANVLTF. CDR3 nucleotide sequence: TGTGCCAGCTCATCGACGATCTCTGGGGCCAACGTCCTGACTTTC.

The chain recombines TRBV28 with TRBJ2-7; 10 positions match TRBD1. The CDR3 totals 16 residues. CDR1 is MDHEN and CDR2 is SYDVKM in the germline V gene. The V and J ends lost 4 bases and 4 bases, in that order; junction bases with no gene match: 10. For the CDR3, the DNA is TGTGCCAGCAGTTCCCCGGCCGGGGACAGGGGATACGAGCAGTACTTC. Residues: CASSSPAGDRGYEQYF.

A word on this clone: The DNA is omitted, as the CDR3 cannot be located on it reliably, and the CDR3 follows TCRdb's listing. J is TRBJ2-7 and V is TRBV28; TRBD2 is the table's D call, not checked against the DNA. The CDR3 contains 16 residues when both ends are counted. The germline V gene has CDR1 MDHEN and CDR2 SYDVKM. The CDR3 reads CASSSSGLAGGDEQYF.

This CDR3 is CASRDLNTEAFF. In DNA form, the CDR3 reads TGTGCCAGCAGGGATCTGAACACTGAAGCTTTCTTT. The chain employs TRBV28 and TRBJ1-1, with D unclear. CDR3 size: 12 residues. Germline CDR1 and CDR2: MDHEN and SYDVKM. Trimming stripped 6 bases from V and 0 bases from J, with 5 bases between.

CDR3 coding DNA: TGTGCCAGCTCACCAGGTGTACAAGAGACCCAGTACTTC. It translates to CASSPGVQETQYF. The chain recombines TRBV18 with TRBJ2-5; D is ambiguous. In germline, CDR1 is KGHSH, CDR2 LQKENI. CDR3 length: 13 residues. V dropped 2 bases and J dropped 2 bases, with 6 bases sitting between them. Full variable domain (rest looked up from reference TRBV18 and TRBJ2-5): NAGVMQNPRHLVRRRGQEARLRCSPMKGHSHVYWYRQLPEEGLKFMVYLQKENIIDESGMPKERFSAEFPKEGPSILRIQQVVRGDSAAYFCASSPGVQETQYFGPGTRLLVL.